The 8 T cell receptor beta chains reported below all come from one sample, sequenced in a study of blood T cell repertoires in COVID-19. The table came from immunoSEQ multiplex PCR; TCRdb's copy has only in-frame clones and leaves some out. Of 350,000 or so clones in the sample, around nine tenths were seen once. The sample comprised PBMCs or T cells enriched from blood (not recorded which). The receptors derive from a woman in her twenties or thirties who had been exposed to COVID-19.

The chain joins TRBV19 to TRBJ2-5; TRBD1 aligns across 7 bases. The CDR3 totals 16 residues. Germline V CDR1 and CDR2: LNHDA, SQIVND (reference sequence). J lost 2 bases, V lost 5 bases, and 11 bases had no gene match. The CDR3 bases are TGTGCCAGTAGTCCGGGGACAGATACAATACAAGAGACCCAGTACTTC. It translates to CASSPGTDTIQETQYF. The variable domain in full, completed from reference TRBV19 and TRBJ2-5, reads DGGITQSPKYLFRKEGQNVTLSCEQNLNHDAMYWYRQDPGQGLRLIYYSQIVNDFQKGDIAEGYSVSREKKESFPLTVTSAQKNPTAFYLCASSPGTDTIQETQYFGPGTRLLVL.

The sample holds a few counts of this clone. The chain carries TRBV28 and TRBJ1-2; D unclear. The length of the CDR3 is 12 residues. Germline V gives CDR1 MDHEN, CDR2 SYDVKM. V was trimmed by 6 bases and J by 0 bases, leaving 5 bases between them. The CDR3 region is CASRSANYGYTF. In DNA, the CDR3 is TGTGCCAGCAGATCGGCTAACTATGGCTACACCTTC.

This chain connects TRBV28 to TRBJ1-2; D unresolved. The V gene's germline CDR1 is MDHEN and CDR2 SYDVKM. The germline V and J ends were trimmed by 8 bases and 7 bases, with 11 bases remaining between them. CDR3 length: 11 amino acids. The CDR3 region has the DNA TGTGCCAGCCGAATCGAGGCTGGCTACACCTTC. This gives the protein CASRIEAGYTF.

V and J are TRBV5-1 and TRBJ2-3, with D possibly TRBD2 on 6 matching bases. CDR1 is SGHRS and CDR2 is YFSETQ in the germline V gene. V dropped 5 bases and J dropped 5 bases, with 15 bases sitting between them. This CDR3 has 14 amino acids. CDR3 coding DNA: TGCGCCAGCAGAGGGGCTAGCGTTAAAGATACGCAGTATTTT. This gives the protein CASRGASVKDTQYF.

J is TRBJ1-4 and V is TRBV19; TRBD1 might be the D (6 bases). Germline V gene lookup returns CDR1 LNHDA and CDR2 SQIVND (reference sequence). This CDR3 contains 14 residues. Trimming took 10 bases from V and 6 from J, leaving 18 bases between them. The CDR3 DNA follows: TGTGCCACTTTACCGGGGGGCTCTGATGAAAAACTGTTTTTT. It yields the protein CATLPGGSDEKLFF.

The rearrangement joins TRBV28 to TRBJ2-7; TRBD2 might be the D (6 bases). Germline CDR1 and CDR2: MDHEN and SYDVKM. The CDR3 contains 18 residues. Between the trimmed V and J ends, which lost 5 bases and 0 bases, there was a span of 23 bases. The CDR3 region is CASSLSRRGIESSYEQYF. CDR3 nucleotide sequence: TGTGCCAGCAGTCTTAGTAGGCGGGGCATCGAGAGCTCCTACGAGCAGTACTTC.

For the CDR3, the DNA is TGTGCCAGCAGCAAGTTGGGCTTGAACACTGAAGCTTTCTTT. Translated, it gives CASSKLGLNTEAFF. The genes are TRBV7-2 and TRBJ1-1, with D unresolved. Trimming removed 5 bases at V and 0 bases at J, with 10 bases between. The CDR3 runs to 14 residues. Germline V gene sequence: CDR1 SGHTA, CDR2 FQGNSA.

This clone has more than one count but fewer than ten. The rearrangement joins TRBV27 to TRBJ2-7; 8 bases fit TRBD1. The CDR3 covers 13 residues. CDR1 is MNHEY, CDR2 SMNVEV, per germline (reference sequence). V shed 7 bases and J 5 bases; nucleotides not matched to a gene: 7. CDR3 nucleotides: TGTGCCAGCACCGGACAGGGTTACCACGAGCAGTACTTC. This gives the protein CASTGQGYHEQYF.